This T cell receptor (beta chain) stems from a study of blood T cell repertoires in COVID-19. About the research overall: Donors in the United States, Italy and Spain gave samples during acute or convalescent COVID-19. In each case, the material was cDNA or gDNA derived from T cells, B-cell-depleted T cells, or PBMCs.

Original methodology: The assay estimated nucleated cells by amplifying reference gene primers. TCRdb's table, derived via immunoSEQ multiplex PCR, lists solely in-frame clones and lacks some. V and J calls and clone size are copied from that table; D and trimming were computed from the DNA. This table has tens of thousands of clones, 86% appearing once. Germline CDR1 is ENHRY and CDR2 is SYGVKD. With 3 bases clipped from V and 4 bases from J, the junction kept 9 bases outside the gene matches. The CDR3 is 17 amino acids. The chain employs TRBV10-3 and TRBJ2-1, with 10 positions matching TRBD1. Source material: peripheral blood. The source is a man in his fifties or sixties with active COVID-19. CDR3 coding DNA: TGTGCCATCAGTGAAGGTTTGGGGGGACAGGGGTACAATGAGCAGTTCTTC. This gives the protein CAISEGLGGQGYNEQFF.